This note documents a single T cell receptor beta chain sequence. These data originate in a study of T cells in tuberculosis. Overall study results and limits: Low-affinity CD1B-GMM tetramer-binding T cells may have been missed.

Cells were sorted from thawed PBMC rested overnight and stained with GMM-loaded CD1B tetramer, viability dye and anti-CD3. CD1B tetramers were loaded with Rhodococcus equi-derived C32 glucose monomycolate. Each donor contributed roughly 100,000 sorted tetramer-negative cells. In germline, CDR1 is SGHKS, CDR2 YYEKEE (reference sequence). The CDR3 has 16 residues. Germline trimming cut 0 bases from V and 1 base from J; bases unmatched to any gene: 5. Assay: immunoSEQ multiplex PCR; the TCRdb copy retains only in-frame clones and omits some. The sample yields tens of thousands of clones, under 90% seen once.

Sequences were obtained from CD1b-GMM tetramer-negative cells sorted from PBMCs. The chain has TRBV5-5 and TRBJ2-7; the match to TRBD2 covers 9 bases. The source is an adult woman with latent tuberculosis. Written as DNA, the CDR3 is TGTGCCAGCAGCTTGGGAGGGACTAGCCTATCCTACGAGCAGTACTTC. Protein: CASSLGGTSLSYEQYF.